The sequence of this T cell receptor (beta chain) was determined in a study of cytomegalovirus exposure and HLA in healthy donors. Germline V gene data show CDR1 as MNHEY and CDR2 as SVGAGI. This CDR3 contains 13 residues. V was clipped by 5 bases and J by 5 bases, with 10 bases between them. Vbeta (60) and Jbeta (13) primers were used in the PCR. Profiling relied on immunoSEQ multiplex PCR, and the TCRdb table lists in-frame clones only, not all of them. The sample holds 85,000 to 130,000 clones, approximately 85% seen once. This sequence joins TRBV6-5 and TRBJ2-1; TRBD1 might be the D (6 bases). The sample taken for sequencing was PBMCs. The TCR originated in a man in his fifties or sixties in good health and CMV-seronegative. The CDR3 coding sequence is TGTGCCAGCAGTATCGACAGGAACAATGAGCAGTTCTTC. Encoded protein: CASSIDRNNEQFF.